The following is a TCR beta chain sequence with its context. The antigen is not known. Between the trimmed V and J ends, which lost 0 bases and 1 base, there was a span of 9 bases. The CDR3 sequence is 16 residues long. Per germline, CDR1 MGHRA and CDR2 YSYEKL. The entry originates in a study of CD8 T cells in Susac syndrome. Points from the study as a whole: When the CD4+ T cell repertoires of patients with Susac syndrome were examined, they did not show any clonal expansion.

When the RNA was reverse transcribed, random hexamers were used with an input of roughly 0.45 to 1 ug. An immunoSEQ multiplex PCR generated amplified TCR beta CDR3 products spanning 54 Vbeta and 13 Jbeta. In TCRdb, the immunoSEQ multiplex PCR reads were re-called with MiXCR into one record per CDR3 protein. The sample has 150,000 to 190,000 distinct CDR3 sequences, roughly 96% seen once. The rearrangement joins TRBV4-1 to TRBJ2-2; D call uncertain. The specimen sequenced was CD4+ T cells from PBMCs. This TCR was recovered from a human donor with Susac syndrome. CDR3 protein: CASSQEPPGNTGELFF. The CDR3 DNA is TGCGCCAGCAGCCAAGAACCCCCAGGGAACACCGGGGAGCTGTTTTTT.